The rows below give T cell receptor beta chains drawn from one sample of a study of cytomegalovirus exposure and HLA in healthy donors. Clones were read by immunoSEQ multiplex PCR, and TCRdb kept only the in-frame ones, dropping some. In the table there are about 200,000 clones, roughly 80% of which are singletons. Sequencing input: PBMCs. These receptors were collected from a male donor in good health and CMV-seronegative. CDR3s include the opening cysteine and the closing phenylalanine or tryptophan. The D gene is left open where the match is weak. Size is stated for part of the rows, as once, few or many counts, or as a class when the clone is expanded.

D gene: NA; clone size: NA; V gene: TRBV11-2; J gene: TRBJ2-7; CDR3 DNA: TGTGCCAGCAGCTATATCCAGGACTTTAACGAGCAGTACTTC; CDR3 protein: CASSYIQDFNEQYF
D gene: TRBD1; clone size: NA; V gene: TRBV18; J gene: TRBJ2-2; CDR3 DNA: TGTGCCAGCTCAACCGGACAGGCCACCGGGGAGCTGTTTTTT; CDR3 protein: CASSTGQATGELFF
D gene: TRBD2; clone size: NA; V gene: TRBV9; J gene: TRBJ2-3; CDR3 DNA: TGTGCCAGCAGCGCCAGGACTAGCGGCTCAGATACGCAGTATTTT; CDR3 protein: CASSARTSGSDTQYF
D gene: NA; clone size: NA; V gene: TRBV7-6; J gene: TRBJ1-2; CDR3 DNA: TGTGCCAGCAGCATCGGACGGGGCTATGGCTACACCTTC; CDR3 protein: CASSIGRGYGYTF
D gene: NA; clone size: few; V gene: TRBV6-6; J gene: TRBJ1-1; CDR3 DNA: TGTGCCAGCAGTTACGAGGGAGCTGAAGCTTTCTTT; CDR3 protein: CASSYEGAEAFF
D gene: NA; clone size: many; V gene: TRBV29-1; J gene: TRBJ2-7; CDR3 DNA: TGCAGCGTTGCGGGGGGACGACAGGAACCCTACGAGCAGTACTTC; CDR3 protein: CSVAGGRQEPYEQYF
D gene: NA; clone size: once; V gene: TRBV14; J gene: TRBJ2-1; CDR3 DNA: TGTGCCAGCACCCGAAGTTTTGGGGCCCAAAATGAGCAGTTCTTC; CDR3 protein: CASTRSFGAQNEQFF
D gene: NA; clone size: NA; V gene: TRBV25-1; J gene: TRBJ2-5; CDR3 DNA: TGTGCCAGCGGGAGTTCTAGCGTCGAAAGTGGAGAGACCCAGTACTTC; CDR3 protein: CASGSSSVESGETQYF
D gene: TRBD2; clone size: NA; V gene: TRBV10-2; J gene: TRBJ2-2; CDR3 DNA: TGCGCCAGCAGGGAGCTAGCGGGAGGAATCACCGGGGAGCTGTTTTTT; CDR3 protein: CASRELAGGITGELFF
D gene: NA; clone size: NA; V gene: TRBV13; J gene: TRBJ2-1; CDR3 DNA: TGTGCCAGCAGCGCGAAAACAGGTCAGGGGCCCAAAGGCAATGAGCAGTTCTTC; CDR3 protein: CASSAKTGQGPKGNEQFF
D gene: TRBD1; clone size: NA; V gene: TRBV9; J gene: TRBJ2-1; CDR3 DNA: TGTGCCAGCAGCTCCAGCCCGGGACAGGGTATGTTCTTC; CDR3 protein: CASSSSPGQGMFF
D gene: NA; clone size: NA; V gene: TRBV6-1; J gene: TRBJ2-7; CDR3 DNA: TGTGCCAGCAGAGCGGTAAGAGGTTCCGCCTACGAGCAGTACTTC; CDR3 protein: CASRAVRGSAYEQYF
D gene: NA; clone size: NA; V gene: TRBV7-2; J gene: TRBJ2-1; CDR3 DNA: TGTGCCAGCAGCTTAGATGGGAGAGGGGAGCAGTTCTTC; CDR3 protein: CASSLDGRGEQFF
D gene: NA; clone size: few; V gene: TRBV5-1; J gene: TRBJ2-7; CDR3 DNA: TGCGCCAGCAGCTTGGAGGGCAGGGCCATCTACGAGCAGTACTTC; CDR3 protein: CASSLEGRAIYEQYF
D gene: TRBD1; clone size: NA; V gene: TRBV7-2; J gene: TRBJ1-6; CDR3 DNA: TGTGCCAGCAGCGCGGACAGGGGAGGTTCACCCCTCCACTTT; CDR3 protein: CASSADRGGSPLHF
D gene: TRBD1; clone size: NA; V gene: TRBV11-3; J gene: TRBJ2-2; CDR3 DNA: TGTGCCAGCAGCTTAGAAGTGATGGGACAGGGGGTAACCGGGGAGCTGTTTTTT; CDR3 protein: CASSLEVMGQGVTGELFF
D gene: TRBD2; clone size: NA; V gene: TRBV9; J gene: TRBJ2-5; CDR3 DNA: TGTGCCAGCAGCTGGAGCGGGAGTGAGCAAGAGACCCAGTACTTC; CDR3 protein: CASSWSGSEQETQYF
D gene: NA; clone size: once; V gene: TRBV9; J gene: TRBJ2-1; CDR3 DNA: TGTGCCAGCAGCGTATTGGACAGAAAATTAAACAATGAGCAGTTCTTC; CDR3 protein: CASSVLDRKLNNEQFF
D gene: NA; clone size: NA; V gene: TRBV21-1; J gene: TRBJ1-1; CDR3 DNA: TGTGCCAGCAAGCATAGGAAGTCAGGGGAGAACACTGAAGCTTTCTTT; CDR3 protein: CASKHRKSGENTEAFF
D gene: NA; clone size: NA; V gene: TRBV6-5; J gene: TRBJ1-2; CDR3 DNA: TGTGCCAGCGCCCACGGGGGTAACTATGGCTACACCTTC; CDR3 protein: CASAHGGNYGYTF
D gene: TRBD1; clone size: NA; V gene: TRBV6-5; J gene: TRBJ2-3; CDR3 DNA: TGTGCCAGCAGTGAGACAGGGGTGGAGCAGTATTTT; CDR3 protein: CASSETGVEQYF
D gene: TRBD1; clone size: NA; V gene: TRBV10-1; J gene: TRBJ2-7; CDR3 DNA: TGCGCCAGCAGTGAGTCCACAGGGGTGGGCGAGCAGTACTTC; CDR3 protein: CASSESTGVGEQYF
D gene: TRBD1; clone size: NA; V gene: TRBV28; J gene: TRBJ1-1; CDR3 DNA: TGTGCCATCCGGGGTGACAGGGAGGTCACTGAAGCTTTCTTT; CDR3 protein: CAIRGDREVTEAFF
D gene: TRBD2; clone size: NA; V gene: TRBV7-6; J gene: TRBJ2-7; CDR3 DNA: TGTGCCAGCAGCTTGGGGGGGACGGGGGAGCAGTACTTC; CDR3 protein: CASSLGGTGEQYF
D gene: NA; clone size: NA; V gene: TRBV6-1; J gene: TRBJ2-1; CDR3 DNA: TGTGCCAGCAGTGAATTTTATTTCGGGAATGAGCAGTTCTTC; CDR3 protein: CASSEFYFGNEQFF
D gene: NA; clone size: NA; V gene: TRBV5-1; J gene: TRBJ2-2; CDR3 DNA: TGCGCCAGCAGCTTGGGGAGCGGGGAGCTGTTTTTT; CDR3 protein: CASSLGSGELFF
D gene: NA; clone size: NA; V gene: TRBV5-1; J gene: TRBJ1-5; CDR3 DNA: TGCGCCAGCAGCTTGTTTGGGAGCGGAACCGGTCAGCCCCAGCATTTT; CDR3 protein: CASSLFGSGTGQPQHF
D gene: NA; clone size: few; V gene: TRBV7-9; J gene: TRBJ1-1; CDR3 DNA: TGTGCCAGCAGCCTCCCGGGGGGGCGAGACACTGAAGCTTTCTTT; CDR3 protein: CASSLPGGRDTEAFF
D gene: TRBD1; clone size: NA; V gene: TRBV19; J gene: TRBJ1-1; CDR3 DNA: TGTGCCAGTAGGCTACACACAGGGGACACTGAAGCTTTCTTT; CDR3 protein: CASRLHTGDTEAFF
D gene: TRBD2; clone size: NA; V gene: TRBV6-1; J gene: TRBJ2-7; CDR3 DNA: TGTGCCAGCAGTGAAGCATGGGCGGGAGGATACGAGCAGTACTTC; CDR3 protein: CASSEAWAGGYEQYF
D gene: NA; clone size: NA; V gene: TRBV2; J gene: TRBJ1-5; CDR3 DNA: TGTGCCAGCAGTGAGGATGCGCGGAGTCAGCCCCAGCATTTT; CDR3 protein: CASSEDARSQPQHF
D gene: TRBD2; clone size: few; V gene: TRBV11-2; J gene: TRBJ2-7; CDR3 DNA: TGTGCCAGCAGCTCCGGGACTAGCGGCACAGAAGGAGGGCAGTACTTC; CDR3 protein: CASSSGTSGTEGGQYF
D gene: TRBD2; clone size: NA; V gene: TRBV10-1; J gene: TRBJ2-1; CDR3 DNA: TGCGCCAGCAGTGAGTCCTTTTGGCGAGCGGGGGACTACAATGAGCAGTTCTTC; CDR3 protein: CASSESFWRAGDYNEQFF
D gene: TRBD1; clone size: NA; V gene: TRBV6-5; J gene: TRBJ1-1; CDR3 DNA: TGTGCCAGCAGTTACTCGACAGGGGGCACTGAAGCTTTCTTT; CDR3 protein: CASSYSTGGTEAFF
D gene: NA; clone size: once; V gene: TRBV7-3; J gene: TRBJ2-7; CDR3 DNA: TGTGCCAGCAGCTTAAGGGGGCCGGGGGGCGAGCAGTACTTC; CDR3 protein: CASSLRGPGGEQYF
D gene: NA; clone size: NA; V gene: TRBV5-1; J gene: TRBJ2-3; CDR3 DNA: TGCGCCAGCAGCTTGAGCAATAGTCTCACAGATACGCAGTATTTT; CDR3 protein: CASSLSNSLTDTQYF
D gene: TRBD1; clone size: NA; V gene: TRBV7-3; J gene: TRBJ2-5; CDR3 DNA: TGTGCCAGCAGCCCGGGACAGGGGGCTTGGGAGACCCAGTACTTC; CDR3 protein: CASSPGQGAWETQYF
D gene: TRBD2; clone size: NA; V gene: TRBV5-1; J gene: TRBJ2-5; CDR3 DNA: TGCGCCACCCGGAGGACTAGCGGGAGGGAGATAAAAGAGACCCAGTACTTC; CDR3 protein: CATRRTSGREIKETQYF
D gene: NA; clone size: few; V gene: TRBV7-9; J gene: TRBJ1-1; CDR3 DNA: TGTGCCAGCAGCTTCTCAGAAGAAGCTTTCTTT; CDR3 protein: CASSFSEEAFF
D gene: TRBD2; clone size: NA; V gene: TRBV7-2; J gene: TRBJ2-3; CDR3 DNA: TGTGCCAGCAGCTTAGAACCGCGGGAGGCTAGCACAGATACGCAGTATTTT; CDR3 protein: CASSLEPREASTDTQYF
D gene: NA; clone size: NA; V gene: TRBV4-1; J gene: TRBJ1-2; CDR3 DNA: TGCGCCAGCAGCCAACCCACCCTCCAGGGGCCCAGCTATGGCTACACCTTC; CDR3 protein: CASSQPTLQGPSYGYTF
D gene: NA; clone size: NA; V gene: TRBV6-1; J gene: TRBJ1-1; CDR3 DNA: TGTGCCAGCAGTGAAGCGGAGGACTTCCCTGTGATGAACACTGAAGCTTTCTTT; CDR3 protein: CASSEAEDFPVMNTEAFF
D gene: NA; clone size: NA; V gene: TRBV25-1; J gene: TRBJ1-2; CDR3 DNA: TGTGCCAGCAGTGGCGCGGGGTACTATGGCTACACCTTC; CDR3 protein: CASSGAGYYGYTF
D gene: TRBD2; clone size: NA; V gene: TRBV10-2; J gene: TRBJ2-2; CDR3 DNA: TGCGCCAGCAGTGAGTCAATGGGCGGGAGCGCCGGGGAGCTGTTTTTT; CDR3 protein: CASSESMGGSAGELFF
D gene: TRBD1; clone size: few; V gene: TRBV4-2; J gene: TRBJ1-5; CDR3 DNA: TGTGCCAGCAGCCAAGAGGGGGACAGGGGGTCCCAGCATTTT; CDR3 protein: CASSQEGDRGSQHF
D gene: TRBD2; clone size: NA; V gene: TRBV5-1; J gene: TRBJ2-1; CDR3 DNA: TGCGCCAGCAGCTTGGGCCTAGCGGGAGCCTACAATGAGCAGTTCTTC; CDR3 protein: CASSLGLAGAYNEQFF
D gene: NA; clone size: NA; V gene: TRBV11-2; J gene: TRBJ1-3; CDR3 DNA: TGTGCCAGCAGCTTAGAACAGGGAGGAAACACCATATATTTT; CDR3 protein: CASSLEQGGNTIYF
D gene: TRBD2; clone size: once; V gene: TRBV18; J gene: TRBJ2-1; CDR3 DNA: TGTGCCAGCTCGTCGGGACTAGCGGGAGGAATCCTCAATGAGCAGTTCTTC; CDR3 protein: CASSSGLAGGILNEQFF
D gene: NA; clone size: NA; V gene: TRBV2; J gene: TRBJ1-2; CDR3 DNA: TGTGCCAGCAGTGAGTCGAAGAGGGATGGCTACACCTTC; CDR3 protein: CASSESKRDGYTF
D gene: TRBD2; clone size: NA; V gene: TRBV11-3; J gene: TRBJ2-1; CDR3 DNA: TGTGCCAGCAGCTCGACTAGCGGGAGACGCGACAATGAGCAGTTCTTC; CDR3 protein: CASSSTSGRRDNEQFF
D gene: TRBD1; clone size: few; V gene: TRBV27; J gene: TRBJ2-5; CDR3 DNA: TGTGCCAGCAGTATGGGGACAGGGGAGCAGTACTTC; CDR3 protein: CASSMGTGEQYF
D gene: TRBD1; clone size: NA; V gene: TRBV19; J gene: TRBJ1-1; CDR3 DNA: TGTGCCAGTAGTATAGGACAGGGGGCTTTTTGGACTGAAGCTTTCTTT; CDR3 protein: CASSIGQGAFWTEAFF
D gene: NA; clone size: NA; V gene: TRBV19; J gene: TRBJ1-3; CDR3 DNA: TGTGCCAGCGACAGCGGGGAAGGAAACACCATATATTTT; CDR3 protein: CASDSGEGNTIYF